A selection of T cell receptor beta chains follows, all from one sample in a study of blood T cell repertoires in COVID-19. Assay used: immunoSEQ multiplex PCR; TCRdb lists only in-frame clones, some missing. The data contain a few hundred thousand clones, 85% of them singletons. The sequenced sample consisted of PBMCs or T cells enriched from blood (not recorded which). The receptors originated from a man aged 40-49 years who had recovered from COVID-19. Each CDR3 is given with its conserved first and last residue. The order of the fields is J gene, V gene, CDR3 length, clone size, D gene, CDR3 protein, CDR3 DNA. The D gene is left open where the match is weak. The size field is filled for only some rows; it gives once, few, many or a size class.

j_call: TRBJ1-1; v_call: TRBV11-3; cdr3_length: 14; clone_size: once; d_call: -; cdr3_aa: CASSLGHLVAEAFF; cdr3_nt: TGTGCCAGCAGCTTAGGGCATCTGGTGGCTGAAGCTTTCTTT
j_call: TRBJ2-5; v_call: TRBV28; cdr3_length: 18; clone_size: once; d_call: TRBD2; cdr3_aa: CASSLHGTSGTIQETQYF; cdr3_nt: TGTGCCAGCAGCTTACACGGGACTAGCGGGACCATACAAGAGACCCAGTACTTC
j_call: TRBJ2-1; v_call: TRBV5-5; cdr3_length: 15; clone_size: -; d_call: TRBD2; cdr3_aa: CASSSTSGVINEQFF; cdr3_nt: TGTGCCAGCAGCTCTACTAGCGGGGTAATAAATGAGCAGTTCTTC
j_call: TRBJ2-1; v_call: TRBV5-1; cdr3_length: 18; clone_size: -; d_call: -; cdr3_aa: CASSLASRREIGYNEQFF; cdr3_nt: TGCGCCAGCAGCTTGGCCTCTCGGAGGGAGATAGGTTACAATGAGCAGTTCTTC
j_call: TRBJ1-1; v_call: TRBV30; cdr3_length: 12; clone_size: -; d_call: TRBD1; cdr3_aa: CAWSRRQGSAFF; cdr3_nt: TGTGCCTGGAGCCGACGACAGGGGTCGGCTTTCTTT
j_call: TRBJ2-7; v_call: TRBV19; cdr3_length: 15; clone_size: -; d_call: TRBD2; cdr3_aa: CASSRMGLAGDEQYF; cdr3_nt: TGTGCCAGTAGTCGTATGGGTCTAGCGGGAGATGAGCAGTACTTC
j_call: TRBJ1-1; v_call: TRBV6-4; cdr3_length: 14; clone_size: -; d_call: TRBD1; cdr3_aa: CASSDGQGATEAFF; cdr3_nt: TGTGCCAGCAGTGACGGACAGGGGGCCACTGAAGCTTTCTTT
j_call: TRBJ2-7; v_call: TRBV5-1; cdr3_length: 14; clone_size: few; d_call: -; cdr3_aa: CASSRDFYSYEQYF; cdr3_nt: TGCGCCAGCAGCAGGGACTTCTACTCCTACGAGCAGTACTTC
j_call: TRBJ2-1; v_call: TRBV11-2; cdr3_length: 15; clone_size: -; d_call: -; cdr3_aa: CASSSYTGTRNEQFF; cdr3_nt: TGTGCCAGCAGCTCCTATACCGGGACACGGAATGAGCAGTTCTTC
j_call: TRBJ1-1; v_call: TRBV5-6; cdr3_length: 13; clone_size: few; d_call: -; cdr3_aa: CASSLGAVSAAFF; cdr3_nt: TGTGCCAGCAGCTTGGGGGCCGTCAGTGCAGCTTTCTTT
j_call: TRBJ2-7; v_call: TRBV4-2; cdr3_length: 15; clone_size: -; d_call: -; cdr3_aa: CASSQAGQGSYEQYF; cdr3_nt: TGTGCCAGCAGCCAAGCAGGCCAGGGCAGCTACGAGCAGTACTTC